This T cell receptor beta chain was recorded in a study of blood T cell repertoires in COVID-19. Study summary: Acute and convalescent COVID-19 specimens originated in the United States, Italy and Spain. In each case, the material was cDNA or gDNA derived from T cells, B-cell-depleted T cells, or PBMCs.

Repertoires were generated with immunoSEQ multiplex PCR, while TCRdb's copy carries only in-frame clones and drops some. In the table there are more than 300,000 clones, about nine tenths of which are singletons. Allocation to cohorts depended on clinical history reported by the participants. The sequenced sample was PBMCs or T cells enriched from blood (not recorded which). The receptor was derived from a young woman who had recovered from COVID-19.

Here the CDR3 reads CASSSVGNTIYF. The CDR3 coding sequence is TGTGCCAGCAGTTCAGTCGGAAACACCATATATTTT. The rearrangement uses TRBV7-9 and TRBJ1-3, with D unclear. The CDR3 has 12 amino acids. The ends were cut back, 6 bases at V and 4 bases at J, with 7 bases in the middle. Germline loops: CDR1 SEHNR, CDR2 FQNEAQ (reference sequence). Full variable domain (remainder filled in from reference TRBV7-9 and TRBJ1-3): DTGVSQNPRHKITKRGQNVTFRCDPISEHNRLYWYRQTLGQGPEFLTYFQNEAQLEKSRLLSDRFSAERPKGSFSTLEIQRTEQGDSAMYLCASSSVGNTIYFGEGSWLTVV.